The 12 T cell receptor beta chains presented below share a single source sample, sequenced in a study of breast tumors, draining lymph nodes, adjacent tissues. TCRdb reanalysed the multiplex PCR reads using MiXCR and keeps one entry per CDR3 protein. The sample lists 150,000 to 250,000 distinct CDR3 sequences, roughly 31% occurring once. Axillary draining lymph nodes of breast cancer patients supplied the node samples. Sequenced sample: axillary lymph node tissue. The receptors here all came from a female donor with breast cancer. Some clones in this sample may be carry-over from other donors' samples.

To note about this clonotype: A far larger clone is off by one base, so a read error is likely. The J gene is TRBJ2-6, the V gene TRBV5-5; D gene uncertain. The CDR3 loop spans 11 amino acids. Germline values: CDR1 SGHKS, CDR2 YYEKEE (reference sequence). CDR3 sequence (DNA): TGTGCCAGCAGCCCAGCCAACGCCCTGACTTTC. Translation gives CASSPANALTF.

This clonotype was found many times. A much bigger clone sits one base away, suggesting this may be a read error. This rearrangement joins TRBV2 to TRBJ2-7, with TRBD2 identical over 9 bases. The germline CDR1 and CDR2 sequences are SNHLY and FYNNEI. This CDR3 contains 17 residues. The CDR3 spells CASQAGTSLRSSYERYF. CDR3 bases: TGTGCCTCTCAAGCCGGGACTAGCCTTAGGAGCTCCTACGAGCGGTACTTC.

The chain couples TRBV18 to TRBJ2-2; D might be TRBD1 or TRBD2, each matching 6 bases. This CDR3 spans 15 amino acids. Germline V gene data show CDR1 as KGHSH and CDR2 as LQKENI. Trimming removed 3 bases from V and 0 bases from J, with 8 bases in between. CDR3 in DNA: TGTGCCAGCTCACCGGGGGGCACGAACACCGGGGAGCTGTTTTTT. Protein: CASSPGGTNTGELFF. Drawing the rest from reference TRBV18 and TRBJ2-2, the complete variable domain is NAGVMQNPRHLVRRRGQEARLRCSPMKGHSHVYWYRQLPEEGLKFMVYLQKENIIDESGMPKERFSAEFPKEGPSILRIQQVVRGDSAAYFCASSPGGTNTGELFFGEGSRLTVL.

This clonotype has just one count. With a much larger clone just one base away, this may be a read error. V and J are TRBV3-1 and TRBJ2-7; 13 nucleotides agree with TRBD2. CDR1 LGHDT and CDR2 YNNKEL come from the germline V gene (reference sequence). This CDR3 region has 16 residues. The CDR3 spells CASSQEGTSGAYERYF. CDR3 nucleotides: TGTGCCAGCAGCCAAGAGGGGACTAGCGGGGCCTACGAGCGGTACTTC.

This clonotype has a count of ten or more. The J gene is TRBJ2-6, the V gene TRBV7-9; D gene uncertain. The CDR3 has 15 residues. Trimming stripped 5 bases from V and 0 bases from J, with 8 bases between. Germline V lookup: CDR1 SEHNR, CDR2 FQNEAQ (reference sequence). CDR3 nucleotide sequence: TGTGCCAGCAGCCTCTTCACCTCTGGGGCCAACGTCCTGACTTTC. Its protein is CASSLFTSGANVLTF.

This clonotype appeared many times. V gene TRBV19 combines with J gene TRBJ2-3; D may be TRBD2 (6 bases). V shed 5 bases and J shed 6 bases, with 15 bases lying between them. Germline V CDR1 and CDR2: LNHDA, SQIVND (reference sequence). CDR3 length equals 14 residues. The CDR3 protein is CASSSAGTQDTQYF. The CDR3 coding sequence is TGTGCCAGTAGTTCTGCGGGGACCCAGGATACGCAGTATTTT.

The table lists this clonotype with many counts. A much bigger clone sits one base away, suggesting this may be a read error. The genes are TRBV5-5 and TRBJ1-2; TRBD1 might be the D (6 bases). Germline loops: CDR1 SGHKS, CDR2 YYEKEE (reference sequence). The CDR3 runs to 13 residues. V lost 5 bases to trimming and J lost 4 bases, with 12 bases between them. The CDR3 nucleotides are TGTGCCAGCAGATCGACAGGAACCTATGGCTACACCTTC. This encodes CASRSTGTYGYTF.

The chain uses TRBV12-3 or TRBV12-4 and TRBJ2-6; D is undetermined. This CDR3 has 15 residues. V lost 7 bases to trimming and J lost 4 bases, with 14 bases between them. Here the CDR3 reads CASIPPSRGANVLTF. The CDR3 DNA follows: TGTGCCAGCATTCCGCCCTCACGGGGGGCCAACGTCCTGACTTTC.

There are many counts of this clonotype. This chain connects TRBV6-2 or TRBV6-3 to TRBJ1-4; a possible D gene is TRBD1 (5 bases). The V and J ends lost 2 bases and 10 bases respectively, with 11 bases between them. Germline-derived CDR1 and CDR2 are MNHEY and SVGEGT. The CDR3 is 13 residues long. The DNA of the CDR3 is TGTGCCAGCAGTTACGACGAGGGGAGAAAACTGTTTTTT. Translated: CASSYDEGRKLFF.

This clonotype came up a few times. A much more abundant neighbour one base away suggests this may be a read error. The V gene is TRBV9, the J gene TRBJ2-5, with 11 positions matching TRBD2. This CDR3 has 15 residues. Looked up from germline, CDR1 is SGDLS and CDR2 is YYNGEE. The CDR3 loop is CASSDNSGRGETPYF. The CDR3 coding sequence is TGTGCCAGCAGCGACAATAGCGGGAGGGGTGAGACCCCGTACTTC.

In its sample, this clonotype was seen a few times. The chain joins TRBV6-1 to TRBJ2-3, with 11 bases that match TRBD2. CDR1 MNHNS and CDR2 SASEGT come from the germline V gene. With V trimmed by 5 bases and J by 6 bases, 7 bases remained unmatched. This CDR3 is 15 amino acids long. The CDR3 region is CASSLTSGGPDTQYF. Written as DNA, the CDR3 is TGTGCCAGCAGTCTAACTAGCGGGGGTCCGGATACGCAGTATTTT.

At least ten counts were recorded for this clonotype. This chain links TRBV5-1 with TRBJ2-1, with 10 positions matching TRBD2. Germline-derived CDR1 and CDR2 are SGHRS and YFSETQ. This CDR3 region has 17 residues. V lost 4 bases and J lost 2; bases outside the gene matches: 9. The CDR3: CASSGGTSASPYNEQFF. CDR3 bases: TGCGCCAGCAGCGGCGGGACTAGCGCCTCACCCTACAATGAGCAGTTCTTC. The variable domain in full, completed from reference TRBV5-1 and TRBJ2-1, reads KAGVTQTPRYLIKTRGQQVTLSCSPISGHRSVSWYQQTPGQGLQFLFEYFSETQRNKGNFPGRFSGRQFSNSRSEMNVSTLELGDSALYLCASSGGTSASPYNEQFFGPGTRLTVL.